This TCR beta chain derives from a study of Ad26.COV2.S vaccination and SARS-CoV-2 variants listed by TCRdb under 2021. Regarding the complete study: Donors in the vaccine arm were drawn from COV1001, a multicentre, randomized, double-blind, placebo-controlled phase I-IIa trial testing Ad26.COV2.S in healthy adults. Ad26.COV2.S was given intramuscularly at 5x10^10 or 1x10^11 viral particles, as a single shot or as two shots 56 days apart. TCRbeta repertoire sequencing served as the tool for gauging how specific and how broad the SARS-CoV-2-reactive T cell receptors were following Ad26.COV2.S vaccination. The TCR-sequenced set comprised approximately 32 samples: some 19 Ad26.COV2.S vaccine recipients, 5 placebo recipients and 8 SARS-CoV-2 convalescent individuals. Participants in the trial were split at random into five groups of five each, receiving low-dose or high-dose Ad26.COV2.S once or twice, or else placebo on both occasions. Blinding of investigators to trial group allocation was maintained during experiments and outcome assessment. The full study reports these points: The authors noted that total T cell responses may have been underestimated by the TCR breadth and depth analyses. The study lacked the statistical power to compare responses across vaccine doses or regimens. Spike-specific TCR breadth was higher in Ad26.COV2.S recipients than in placebo recipients (P = 0.0014). After vaccination, spike-specific CD8+ and CD4+ T cell responses were reported to show substantial breadth. Vaccine and placebo recipients had comparable non-spike TCR breadth, which fits with the vaccine containing only spike.

CDR1 and CDR2 were assigned from the germline V gene as MGHRA and YSYEKL. CDR3 length: 19 amino acids, cysteine to phenylalanine. The sequence is cut down to CDR3 DNA, 57 bases in frame from base 1. Trimming leaves V shorter by 0 bases and J shorter by 0 bases, with the junction holding 7 bases beyond the gene matches. Reading the label with the study, this specimen's treatment or condition is: over 15 received Ad26.COV2.S at low or high dose, single or two shots; 5 received placebo; per-sample allocation not given. Repertoires of vaccine and placebo recipients were sequenced from samples collected on day 63 after the first injection. Between 29 July and 7 August 2020, Cohort 1b enrolled 20 to 30 adults aged 18-55 years at one site in Boston, USA. Ad26.COV2.S was a replication-incompetent adenovirus type 26 vector that expressed a prefusion-stabilized SARS-CoV-2 spike protein derived from the original Wuhan strain.

The immunoSEQ Assay was used to sequence TCRbeta CDR3 regions. After extraction, genomic DNA underwent amplification by bias-controlled multiplex PCR, followed by high-throughput sequencing. The authors' pipeline ran thus. To quantify the absolute abundance of every unique TCRbeta CDR3 region, sequences were collapsed and filtered. T cell fraction was estimated by normalization of TCRbeta template counts to usable DNA, with usable DNA being measured through amplification of reference genes present in all nucleated cells. Repertoire TCRs were annotated as SARS-CoV-2-specific by exact matching of V gene, CDR3 amino acid sequence and J gene to a known reactive TCR set. The reference SARS-CoV-2 TCR set was obtained from MIRA and was filtered for enrichment in COVID-19-positive ImmuneCODE repertoires, whereby public or cross-reactive TCRs were removed. Based on the MIRA antigens, annotated TCRs were further analysed at the level of specific ORF or position within ORF. Breadth was defined as annotated unique rearrangements over total unique productive rearrangements; depth was the summed frequency of those rearrangements. TCR breadth was compared between groups using two-sided Wilcoxon rank-sum tests. TCRdb took over this immuneACCESS table, retaining in-frame rearrangements with V and J assigned. Such tables are incomplete; in checked studies, under half of the missing clones stem from an unresolved V gene, and the remainder is unexplained. V and J calls and clone size are copied from that table; D and trimming were computed from the DNA. Counted in this sample were 350,000 to 450,000 clones; roughly 90% of them appeared once. The ten most abundant clones make up under 2% of the sample.

This clone has a single count. This receptor's antigen is unknown. Within one base of it there is no much larger clone, and no base qualities were kept. Sequenced here: peripheral blood, sampled in a trial of Ad26.COV2.S vaccine versus placebo. The rearrangement combines TRBV4-1 with TRBJ2-3, with TRBD2 matching 12 junction bases. The TCR sequence derives from a person between 18 and 65 years old who received the Ad26.COV2.S COVID-19 vaccine or a placebo. The CDR3 protein is CASSQDPASGRASTDTQYF. Here is the DNA: TGCGCCAGCAGCCAAGATCCGGCTAGCGGGAGGGCCAGCACAGATACGCAGTATTTT.